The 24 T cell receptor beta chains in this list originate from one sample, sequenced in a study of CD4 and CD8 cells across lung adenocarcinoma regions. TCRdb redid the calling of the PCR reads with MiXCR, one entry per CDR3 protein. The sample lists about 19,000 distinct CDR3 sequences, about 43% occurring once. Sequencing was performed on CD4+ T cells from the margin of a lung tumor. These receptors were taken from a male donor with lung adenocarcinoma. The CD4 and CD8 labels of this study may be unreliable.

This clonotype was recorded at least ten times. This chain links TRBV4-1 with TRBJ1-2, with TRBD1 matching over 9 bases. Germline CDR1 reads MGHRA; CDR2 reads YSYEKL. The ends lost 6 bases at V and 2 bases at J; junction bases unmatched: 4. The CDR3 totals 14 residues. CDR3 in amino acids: CASSGTGPNYGYTF. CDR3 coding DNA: TGCGCCAGCAGTGGGACAGGGCCCAACTATGGCTACACCTTC.

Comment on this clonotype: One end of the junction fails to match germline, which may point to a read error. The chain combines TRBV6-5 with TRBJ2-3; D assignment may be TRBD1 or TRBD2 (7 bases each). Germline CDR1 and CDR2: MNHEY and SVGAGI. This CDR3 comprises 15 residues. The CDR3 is CASSHRGGHPETQYF. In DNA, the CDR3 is TGTGCCAGCAGTCACAGGGGAGGGCACCCAGAGACGCAGTACTTT.

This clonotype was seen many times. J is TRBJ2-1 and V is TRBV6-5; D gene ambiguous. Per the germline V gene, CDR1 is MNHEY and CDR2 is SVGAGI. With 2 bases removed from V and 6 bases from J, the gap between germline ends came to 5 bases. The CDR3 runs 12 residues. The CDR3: CASSYGLNEQFF. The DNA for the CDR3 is TGTGCCAGCAGTTACGGGCTCAATGAGCAGTTCTTC.

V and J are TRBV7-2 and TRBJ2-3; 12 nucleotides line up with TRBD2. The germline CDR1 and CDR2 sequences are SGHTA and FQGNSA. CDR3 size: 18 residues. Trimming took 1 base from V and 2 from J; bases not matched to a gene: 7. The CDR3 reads CASSLVRLAGALTDTQYF. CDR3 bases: TGTGCCAGCAGCTTAGTGAGACTAGCGGGGGCCCTCACAGATACGCAGTATTTT.

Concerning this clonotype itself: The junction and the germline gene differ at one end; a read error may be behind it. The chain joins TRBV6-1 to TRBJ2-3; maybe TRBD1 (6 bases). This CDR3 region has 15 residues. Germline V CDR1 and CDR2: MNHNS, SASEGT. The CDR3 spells CASSEPAGDPDTQYF. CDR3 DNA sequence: TGTGCCAGCAGTGAACCGGCAGGGGACCCAGATACCCAGTACTTT.

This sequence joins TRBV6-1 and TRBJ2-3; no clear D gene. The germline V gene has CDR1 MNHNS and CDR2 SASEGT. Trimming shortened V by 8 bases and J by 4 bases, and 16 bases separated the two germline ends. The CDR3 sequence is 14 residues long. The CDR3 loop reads CASDRRGWADTQYF. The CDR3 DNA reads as TGTGCCAGCGATAGACGAGGATGGGCAGATACGCAGTATTTT.

The CDR3 DNA sequence: TGTGCCAGCACTCACTCTCGGGGGGCCGTCAATGAGCAGTTCTTC. Translating it yields CASTHSRGAVNEQFF. V gene TRBV27 combines with J gene TRBJ2-1; D might be TRBD2 (7 bases). CDR1 is MNHEY and CDR2 is SMNVEV in the germline V gene (reference sequence). V dropped 7 bases and J dropped 6 bases, with 19 bases sitting between them. This CDR3 comprises 15 residues.

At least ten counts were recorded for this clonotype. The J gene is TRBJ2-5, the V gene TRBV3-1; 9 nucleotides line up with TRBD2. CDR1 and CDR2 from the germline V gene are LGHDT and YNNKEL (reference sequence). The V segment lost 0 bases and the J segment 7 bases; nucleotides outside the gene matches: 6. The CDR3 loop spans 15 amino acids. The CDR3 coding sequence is TGTGCCAGCAGCCAAGATGAGGGGACTAGCAGGACCCAGTACTTC. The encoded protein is CASSQDEGTSRTQYF.

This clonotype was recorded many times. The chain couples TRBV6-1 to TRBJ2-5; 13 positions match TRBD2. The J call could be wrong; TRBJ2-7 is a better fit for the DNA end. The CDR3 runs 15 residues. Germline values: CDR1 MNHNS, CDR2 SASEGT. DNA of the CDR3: TGTGCCAGCAGACTTGGACTAGCGGGAGTGTACGAGCAGTACTTC. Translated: CASRLGLAGVYEQYF.

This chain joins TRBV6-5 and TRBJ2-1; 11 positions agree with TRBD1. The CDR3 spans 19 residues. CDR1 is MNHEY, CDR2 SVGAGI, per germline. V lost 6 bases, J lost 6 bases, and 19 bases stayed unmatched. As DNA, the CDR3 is TGTGCCAGCAGCTATGCCTACGGAGCCTCCGGGACAGGGGGCAATGAGCAGTTCTTC. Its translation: CASSYAYGASGTGGNEQFF.

The CDR3 DNA follows: TGTGCCAGCAGTGAAGCTAGCGGGAGCCCAGATATGCAGTACTTC. Protein sequence: CASSEASGSPDMQYF. This sequence joins TRBV6-1 and TRBJ2-3; TRBD2 agrees at 9 bases. The DNA end is more similar to TRBJ2-7, so the J call may be wrong. CDR1 MNHNS and CDR2 SASEGT come from the germline V gene. This CDR3 spans 15 amino acids.

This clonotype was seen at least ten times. CDR3 in amino acids: CASSESVPGKEAFF. CDR3 DNA: TGTGCCAGCAGTGAAAGTGTTCCGGGAAAGGAAGCTTTCTTT. J is TRBJ1-1 and V is TRBV6-1; no reliable D call. Per the germline V gene, CDR1 is MNHNS and CDR2 is SASEGT. This CDR3 is 14 amino acids long. Trimming removed 2 bases at V and 8 bases at J, with 15 bases between.

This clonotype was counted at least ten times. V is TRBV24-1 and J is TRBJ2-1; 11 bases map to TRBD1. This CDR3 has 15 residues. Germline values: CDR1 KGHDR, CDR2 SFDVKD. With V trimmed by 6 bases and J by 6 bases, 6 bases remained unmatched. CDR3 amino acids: CATSSDRGPSNEQFF. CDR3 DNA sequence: TGTGCCACCAGTTCGGACAGGGGGCCCTCCAATGAGCAGTTCTTC.

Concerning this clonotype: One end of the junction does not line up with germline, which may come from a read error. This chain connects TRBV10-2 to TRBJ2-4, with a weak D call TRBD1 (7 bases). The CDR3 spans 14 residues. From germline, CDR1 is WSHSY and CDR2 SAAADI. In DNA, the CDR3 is TGCGGCGGCAGGGGGGTGGGAGCCAAAGACATGCAGTACTTT. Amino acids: CGGRGVGAKDMQYF.

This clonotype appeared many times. The CDR3, as DNA: TGTGCCAGCAGCTTATCCCCGGGGCCTGGAAACACCATATATTTT. Translated, it gives CASSLSPGPGNTIYF. The J gene is TRBJ1-3, the V gene TRBV7-3; D may be TRBD1 (5 bases). Germline CDR1 SGHTA, CDR2 FQGTGA. Trimming left V 2 bases short and J 2 bases short, with 10 bases between. This CDR3 is 15 amino acids long. The variable domain in full, completed from reference TRBV7-3 and TRBJ1-3, reads GAGVSQTPSNKVTEKGKYVELRCDPISGHTALYWYRQSLGQGPEFLIYFQGTGAADDSGLPNDRFFAVRPEGSVSTLKIQRTERGDSAVYLCASSLSPGPGNTIYFGEGSWLTVV.

CDR3 protein: CASRGTGGRVADTQYF. The DNA for the CDR3 is TGCGCCAGCAGGGGGACTGGGGGGCGTGTCGCAGATACGCAGTACTTC. V usage is TRBV4-1 and J usage is TRBJ2-5; the D call may be TRBD1 or TRBD2 (6 bases each). Between the trimmed V and J ends, which lost 6 bases and 11 bases, there was a span of 28 bases. Germline V gene data show CDR1 as MGHRA and CDR2 as YSYEKL. The CDR3 is made up of 16 amino acids.

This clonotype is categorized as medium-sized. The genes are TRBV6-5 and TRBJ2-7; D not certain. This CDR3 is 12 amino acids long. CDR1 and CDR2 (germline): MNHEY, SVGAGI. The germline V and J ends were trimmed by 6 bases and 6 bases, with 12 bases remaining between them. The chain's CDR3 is CASRLDLIEQYF. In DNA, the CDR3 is TGTGCCAGCAGACTCGACCTCATCGAGCAGTACTTC.

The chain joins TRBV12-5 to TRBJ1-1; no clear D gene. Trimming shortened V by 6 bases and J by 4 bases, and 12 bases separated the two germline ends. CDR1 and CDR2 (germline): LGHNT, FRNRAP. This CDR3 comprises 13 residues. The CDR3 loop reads CASGDVLTTEAFF. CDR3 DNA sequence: TGTGCTAGTGGAGATGTTCTGACCACTGAAGCTTTCTTT.

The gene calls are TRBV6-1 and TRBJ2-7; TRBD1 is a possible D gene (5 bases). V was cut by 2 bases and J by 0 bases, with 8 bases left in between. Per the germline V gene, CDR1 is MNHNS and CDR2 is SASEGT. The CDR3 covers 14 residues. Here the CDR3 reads CASSERGSSYEQYF. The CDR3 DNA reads TGTGCCAGCAGTGAAAGGGGCAGCTCCTACGAGCAGTACTTC.

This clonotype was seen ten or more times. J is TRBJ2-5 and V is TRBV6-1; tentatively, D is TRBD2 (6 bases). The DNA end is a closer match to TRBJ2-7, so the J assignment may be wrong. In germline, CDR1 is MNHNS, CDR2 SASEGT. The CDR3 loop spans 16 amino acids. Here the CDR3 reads CASSLALGVPAYEQYF. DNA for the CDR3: TGTGCCAGCAGTCTAGCGCTGGGGGTCCCCGCCTACGAGCAGTACTTC.

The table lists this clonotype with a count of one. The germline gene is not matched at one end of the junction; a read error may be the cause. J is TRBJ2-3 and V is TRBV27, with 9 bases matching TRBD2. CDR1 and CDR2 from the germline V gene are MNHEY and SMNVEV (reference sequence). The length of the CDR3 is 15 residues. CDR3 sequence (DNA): TGTGCCAGCATAGCGGGAGCTGCGAGCACAGATGCGCAGTATTTT. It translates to CASIAGAASTDAQYF.

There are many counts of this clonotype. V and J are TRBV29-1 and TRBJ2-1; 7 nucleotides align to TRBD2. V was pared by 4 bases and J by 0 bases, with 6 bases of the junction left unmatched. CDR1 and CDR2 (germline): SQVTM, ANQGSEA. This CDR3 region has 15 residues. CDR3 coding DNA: TGCAGCGTTGTCCCTAGCGGACGCTCCTACAATGAGCAGTTCTTC. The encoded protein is CSVVPSGRSYNEQFF.

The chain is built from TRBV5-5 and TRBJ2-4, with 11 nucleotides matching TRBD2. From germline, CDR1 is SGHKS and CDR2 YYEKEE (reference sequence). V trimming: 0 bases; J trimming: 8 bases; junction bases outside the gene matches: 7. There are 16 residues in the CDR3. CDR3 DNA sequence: TGTGCCAGCAGCTTGGTACTAGCGGGAGTTGGGGACATTCAGTACTTC. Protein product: CASSLVLAGVGDIQYF.

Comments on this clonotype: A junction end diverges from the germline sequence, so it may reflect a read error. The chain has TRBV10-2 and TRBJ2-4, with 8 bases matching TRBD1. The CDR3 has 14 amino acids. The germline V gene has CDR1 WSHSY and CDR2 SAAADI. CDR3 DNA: TGCGCCGGCAGGGGGCTGGGAGCCACAAATACGCAGTACTTC. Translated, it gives CAGRGLGATNTQYF.